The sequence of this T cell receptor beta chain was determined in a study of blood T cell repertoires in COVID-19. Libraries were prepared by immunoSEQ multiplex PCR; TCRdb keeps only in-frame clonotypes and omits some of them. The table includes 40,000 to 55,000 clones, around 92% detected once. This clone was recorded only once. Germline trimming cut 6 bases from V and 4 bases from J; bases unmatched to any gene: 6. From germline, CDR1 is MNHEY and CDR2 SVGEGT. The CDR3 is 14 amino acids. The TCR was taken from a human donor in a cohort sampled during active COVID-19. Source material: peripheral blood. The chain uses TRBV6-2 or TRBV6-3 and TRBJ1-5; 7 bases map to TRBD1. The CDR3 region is CASSRDSGNQPQHF. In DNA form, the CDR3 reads TGTGCCAGCAGCCGGGACAGTGGAAATCAGCCCCAGCATTTT.